This TCR beta chain was identified during a study of blood T cells in healthy people across ages. Overall study results and limits: Considered underestimates were the diversity estimates obtained from one million T cells. Using unsorted PBMCs precluded a conclusive naive versus antigen-experienced comparison.

Through a sample-barcoded 5' primer and a J-beta primer mix, a second PCR was run for roughly 6 to 11 cycles. A template-switch adaptor with 12 random nucleotides tagged each cDNA molecule. In TCRdb, the 5' RACE reads were re-called with MiXCR into one record per CDR3 protein. This sample has about 570,000 distinct CDR3 sequences, with 25% to 30% found just once. V lost 5 bases to trimming and J lost 8 bases; unmatched junction nucleotides: 6. This CDR3 spans 15 amino acids. Looked up from germline, CDR1 is LNHDA and CDR2 is SQIVND (reference sequence). A word on this clonotype: The antigen remains undetermined.

Caucasian, healthy and from Russia, the donors were aged between about 6 and 90. The chain links TRBV19 to TRBJ1-4; 12 positions match TRBD1. Sequencing was carried out using blood. This TCR came from a woman between 65 and 79 years old in good health. The CDR3 reads CASSHGTGGFEKLFF. The CDR3, as DNA: TGTGCCAGTAGTCACGGGACAGGGGGCTTCGAAAAACTGTTTTTT.